This T cell receptor (beta chain) was documented in a study of a mutant IDH1 vaccine in newly diagnosed glioma. Sequencing used immunoSEQ multiplex PCR; TCRdb keeps in-frame clones, though not all of them. This table has 92,000 or so clones, approximately 80% appearing once. V gave up 4 bases and J gave up 2 bases, with 11 bases separating them. Germline V gene sequence: CDR1 SGHKS, CDR2 YYEKEE (reference sequence). There are 14 residues in the CDR3. Time point in this sample: baseline, week 1 (first vaccination visit). Described treatment: pre-vaccination baseline after standard-of-care therapy. The source was PBMCs, collected from a glioma patient treated with radiotherapy, temozolomide or both. The chain is built from TRBV5-5 and TRBJ2-3; D unclear. The TCR originated in a man aged 35-49 years with glioma. Some clones in this sample may be carry-over from other donors' samples. CDR3 amino acids: CASSGVSSTDTQYF. CDR3 coding DNA: TGTGCCAGCAGCGGGGTCAGCTCCACAGATACGCAGTATTTT. The whole variable domain, filled in from reference TRBV5-5 and TRBJ2-3, reads DAGVTQSPTHLIKTRGQQVTLRCSPISGHKSVSWYQQVLGQGPQFIFQYYEKEERGRGNFPDRFSARQFPNYSSELNVNALLLGDSALYLCASSGVSSTDTQYFGPGTRLTVL.